This record covers a single T cell receptor beta chain. Germline and junction disagree at one end, which may indicate a read error. The data were obtained in a study of shared clonotypes between healthy human individuals. This CDR3 has 8 amino acids. From germline, CDR1 is SEHNR and CDR2 FQNEAQ (reference sequence). The repertoire was sequenced with immunoSEQ multiplex PCR; TCRdb's copy has only in-frame clones and lacks some. The profile shows about 2.4 million clones, over 85% of them singletons. The chain employs TRBV7-9 and TRBJ2-7, with D perhaps matching TRBD2 (6 bases). The receptor's source is a man between 18 and 29 years old in good health. Some clones in this sample may be carry-over from other donors' samples. Sequenced material: naive CD4+ T cells from PBMCs. As to subset: CD45RA+ positively selected. CDR3 coding DNA: TGTGCCAGCGGTCGGAGGGACTTC. Its protein product is CASGRRDF.